Listed here is a single TCR beta chain. What it binds is unknown. Sequencing was performed with immunoSEQ multiplex PCR; in TCRdb, only in-frame clones are kept and a portion is missing. Of approximately 200,000 clones in the sample, about 90% were seen once. This sample stems from a study of T cell responses to AZD1222 COVID-19 vaccine. Findings and caveats of the study: The breadth and depth of Spike-specific TCRs increased once two AZD1222 doses had been given. In the spike-specific TCR repertoire, nearly half reportedly target unmutated variant regions.

The CDR3 covers 15 residues. The V end was cut by 4 bases, the J end by 5 bases, with 16 bases between. Per the germline V gene, CDR1 is SNHLY and CDR2 is FYNNEI. This chain uses TRBV2 with TRBJ2-3; perhaps D is TRBD1 or TRBD2 (6 bases each). This receptor was obtained from an adult in good health. Sample: peripheral blood, taken on day 0 of MenACWY control vaccination. The CDR3 DNA reads as TGTGCCAGCAGTGTGGGGGGCCGGAACCTAGATACGCAGTATTTT. It specifies CASSVGGRNLDTQYF.